Given below is one TCR beta chain in context. This entry is derived from a study of technical replicates of blood from a few donors. The germline V gene encodes CDR1 SNHLY and CDR2 FYNNEI. V shed 7 bases, J shed 4 bases, and the junction held 9 bases outside the gene matches. This CDR3 region has 14 residues. The protocol was immunoSEQ multiplex PCR, while the TCRdb copy is restricted to in-frame clones and leaves out a portion. The data show 65,000 to 80,000 clones, with 95% to 97% seen just once and roughly 0.25% held by the top ten. This chain joins TRBV2 and TRBJ1-2, with 7 bases lining up with TRBD1. The specimen was T cells isolated from PBMCs. The TCR originated in a human donor in good health. The chain's CDR3 is CASTMNPGGYGYTF. The CDR3 DNA is TGTGCCAGCACTATGAACCCAGGGGGCTATGGCTACACCTTC.